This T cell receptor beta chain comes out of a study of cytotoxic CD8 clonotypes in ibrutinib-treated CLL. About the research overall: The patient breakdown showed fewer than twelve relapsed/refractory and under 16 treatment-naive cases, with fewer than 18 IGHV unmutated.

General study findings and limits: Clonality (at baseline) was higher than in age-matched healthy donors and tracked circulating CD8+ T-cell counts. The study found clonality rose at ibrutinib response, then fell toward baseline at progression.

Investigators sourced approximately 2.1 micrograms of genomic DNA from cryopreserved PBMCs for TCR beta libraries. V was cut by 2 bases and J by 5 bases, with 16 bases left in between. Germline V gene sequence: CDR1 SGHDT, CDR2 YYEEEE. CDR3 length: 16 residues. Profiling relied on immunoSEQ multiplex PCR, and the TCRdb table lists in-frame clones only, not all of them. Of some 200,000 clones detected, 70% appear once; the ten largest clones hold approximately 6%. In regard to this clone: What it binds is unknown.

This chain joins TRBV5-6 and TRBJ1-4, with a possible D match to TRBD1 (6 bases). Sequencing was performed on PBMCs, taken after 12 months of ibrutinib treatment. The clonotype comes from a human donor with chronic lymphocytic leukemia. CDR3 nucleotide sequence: TGTGCCAGCAGCTTCCGGCCCCTTCAGGGGAATGAAAAACTGTTTTTT. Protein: CASSFRPLQGNEKLFF.